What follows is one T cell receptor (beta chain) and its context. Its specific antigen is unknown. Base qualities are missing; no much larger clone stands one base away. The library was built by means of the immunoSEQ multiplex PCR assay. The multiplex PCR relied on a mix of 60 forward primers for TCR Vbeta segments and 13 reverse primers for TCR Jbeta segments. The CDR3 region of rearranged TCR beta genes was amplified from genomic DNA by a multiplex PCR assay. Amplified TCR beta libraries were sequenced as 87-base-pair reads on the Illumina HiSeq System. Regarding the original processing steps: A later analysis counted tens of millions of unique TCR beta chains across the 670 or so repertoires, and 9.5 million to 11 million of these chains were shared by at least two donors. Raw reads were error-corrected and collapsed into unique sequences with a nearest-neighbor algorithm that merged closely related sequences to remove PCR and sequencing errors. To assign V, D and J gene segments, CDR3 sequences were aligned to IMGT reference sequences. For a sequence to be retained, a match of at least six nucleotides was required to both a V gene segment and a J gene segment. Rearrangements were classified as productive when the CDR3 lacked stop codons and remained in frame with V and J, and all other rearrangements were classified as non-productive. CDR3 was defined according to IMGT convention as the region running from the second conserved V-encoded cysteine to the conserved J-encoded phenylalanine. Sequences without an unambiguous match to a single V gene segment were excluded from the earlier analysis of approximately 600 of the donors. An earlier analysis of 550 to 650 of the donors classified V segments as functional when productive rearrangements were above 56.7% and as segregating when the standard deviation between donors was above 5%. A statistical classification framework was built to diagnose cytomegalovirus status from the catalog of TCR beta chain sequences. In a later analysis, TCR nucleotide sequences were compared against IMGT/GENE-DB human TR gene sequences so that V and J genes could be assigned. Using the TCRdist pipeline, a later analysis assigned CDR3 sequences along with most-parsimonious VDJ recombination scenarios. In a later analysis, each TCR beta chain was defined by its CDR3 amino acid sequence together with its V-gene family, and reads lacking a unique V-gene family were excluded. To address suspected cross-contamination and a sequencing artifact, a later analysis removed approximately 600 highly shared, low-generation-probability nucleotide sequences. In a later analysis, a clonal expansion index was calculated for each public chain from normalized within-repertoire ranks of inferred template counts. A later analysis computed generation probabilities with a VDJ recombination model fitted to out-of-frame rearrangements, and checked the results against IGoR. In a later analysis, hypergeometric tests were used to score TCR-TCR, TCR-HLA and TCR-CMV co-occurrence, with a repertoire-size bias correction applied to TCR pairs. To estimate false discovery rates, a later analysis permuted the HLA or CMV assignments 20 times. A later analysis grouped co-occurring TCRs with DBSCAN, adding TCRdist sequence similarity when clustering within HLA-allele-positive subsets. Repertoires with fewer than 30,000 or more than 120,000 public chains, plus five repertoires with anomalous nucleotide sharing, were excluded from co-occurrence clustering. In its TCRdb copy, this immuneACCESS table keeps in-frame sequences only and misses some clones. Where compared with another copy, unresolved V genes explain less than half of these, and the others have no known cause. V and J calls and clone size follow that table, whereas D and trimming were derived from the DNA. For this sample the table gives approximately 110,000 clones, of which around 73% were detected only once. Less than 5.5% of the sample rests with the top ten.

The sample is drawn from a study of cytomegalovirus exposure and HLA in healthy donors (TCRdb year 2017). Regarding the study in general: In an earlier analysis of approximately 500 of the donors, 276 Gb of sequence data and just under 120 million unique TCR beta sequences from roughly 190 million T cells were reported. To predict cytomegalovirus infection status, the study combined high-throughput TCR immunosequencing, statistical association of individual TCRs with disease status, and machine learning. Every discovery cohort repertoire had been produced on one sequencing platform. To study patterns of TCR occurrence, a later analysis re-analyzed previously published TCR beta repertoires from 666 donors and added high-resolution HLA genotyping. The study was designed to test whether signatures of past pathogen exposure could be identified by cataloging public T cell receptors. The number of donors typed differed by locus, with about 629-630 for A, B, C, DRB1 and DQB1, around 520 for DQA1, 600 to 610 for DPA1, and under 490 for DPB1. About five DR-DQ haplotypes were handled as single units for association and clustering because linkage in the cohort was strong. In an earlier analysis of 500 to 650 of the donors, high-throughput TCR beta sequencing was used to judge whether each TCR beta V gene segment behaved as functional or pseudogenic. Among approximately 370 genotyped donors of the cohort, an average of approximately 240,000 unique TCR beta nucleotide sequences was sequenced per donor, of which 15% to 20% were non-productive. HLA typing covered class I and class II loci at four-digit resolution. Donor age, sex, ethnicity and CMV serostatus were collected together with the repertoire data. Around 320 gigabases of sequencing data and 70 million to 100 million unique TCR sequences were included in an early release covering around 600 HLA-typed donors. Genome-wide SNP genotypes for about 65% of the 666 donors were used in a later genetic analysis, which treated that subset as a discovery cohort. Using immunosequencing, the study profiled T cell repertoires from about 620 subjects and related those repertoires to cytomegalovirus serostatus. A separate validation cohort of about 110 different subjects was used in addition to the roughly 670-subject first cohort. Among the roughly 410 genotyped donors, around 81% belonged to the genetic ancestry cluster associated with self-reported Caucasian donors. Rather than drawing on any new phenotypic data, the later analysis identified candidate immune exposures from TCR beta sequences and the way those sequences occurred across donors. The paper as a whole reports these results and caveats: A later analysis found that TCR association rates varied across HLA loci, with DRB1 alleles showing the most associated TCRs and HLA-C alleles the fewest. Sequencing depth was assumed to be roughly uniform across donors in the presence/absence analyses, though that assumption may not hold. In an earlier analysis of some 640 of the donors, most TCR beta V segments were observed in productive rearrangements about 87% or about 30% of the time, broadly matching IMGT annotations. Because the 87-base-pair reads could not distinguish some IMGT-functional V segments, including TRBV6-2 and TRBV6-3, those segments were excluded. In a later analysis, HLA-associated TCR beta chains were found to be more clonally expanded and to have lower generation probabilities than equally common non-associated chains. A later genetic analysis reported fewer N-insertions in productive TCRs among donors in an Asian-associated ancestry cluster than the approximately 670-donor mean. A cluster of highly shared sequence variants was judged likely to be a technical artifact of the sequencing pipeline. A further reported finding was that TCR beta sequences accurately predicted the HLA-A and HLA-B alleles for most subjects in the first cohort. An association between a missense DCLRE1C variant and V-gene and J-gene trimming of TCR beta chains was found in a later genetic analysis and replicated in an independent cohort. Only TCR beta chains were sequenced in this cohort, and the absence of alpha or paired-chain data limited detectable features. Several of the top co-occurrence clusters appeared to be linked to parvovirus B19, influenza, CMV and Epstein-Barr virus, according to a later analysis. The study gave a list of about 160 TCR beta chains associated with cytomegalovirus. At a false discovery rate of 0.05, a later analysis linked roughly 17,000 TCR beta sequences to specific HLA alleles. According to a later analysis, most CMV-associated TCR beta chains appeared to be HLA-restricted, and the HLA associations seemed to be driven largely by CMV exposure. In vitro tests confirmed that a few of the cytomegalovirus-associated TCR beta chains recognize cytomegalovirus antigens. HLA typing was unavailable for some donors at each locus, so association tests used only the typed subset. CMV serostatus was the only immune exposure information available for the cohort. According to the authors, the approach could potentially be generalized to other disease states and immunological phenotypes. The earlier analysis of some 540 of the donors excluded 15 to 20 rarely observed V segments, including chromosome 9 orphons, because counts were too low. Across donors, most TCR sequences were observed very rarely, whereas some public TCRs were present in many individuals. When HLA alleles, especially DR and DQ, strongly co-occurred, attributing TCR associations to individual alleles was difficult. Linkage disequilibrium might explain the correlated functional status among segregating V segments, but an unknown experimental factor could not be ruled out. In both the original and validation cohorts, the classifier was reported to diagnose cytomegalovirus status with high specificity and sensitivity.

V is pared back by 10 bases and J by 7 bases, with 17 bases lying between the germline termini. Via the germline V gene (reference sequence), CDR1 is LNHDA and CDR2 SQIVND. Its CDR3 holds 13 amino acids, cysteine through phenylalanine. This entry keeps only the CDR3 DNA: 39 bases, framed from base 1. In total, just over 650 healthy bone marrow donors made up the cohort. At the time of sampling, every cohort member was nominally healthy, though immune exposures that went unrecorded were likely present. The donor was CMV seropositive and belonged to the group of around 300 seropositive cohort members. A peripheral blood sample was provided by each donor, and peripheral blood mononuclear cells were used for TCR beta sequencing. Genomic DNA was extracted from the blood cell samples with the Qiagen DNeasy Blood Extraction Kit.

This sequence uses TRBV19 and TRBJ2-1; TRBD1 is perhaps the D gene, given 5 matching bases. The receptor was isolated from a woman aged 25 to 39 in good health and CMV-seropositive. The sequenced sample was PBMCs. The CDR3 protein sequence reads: CAIPGEGENEQFF. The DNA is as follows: TGTGCCATCCCGGGCGAAGGGGAAAATGAGCAGTTCTTC.